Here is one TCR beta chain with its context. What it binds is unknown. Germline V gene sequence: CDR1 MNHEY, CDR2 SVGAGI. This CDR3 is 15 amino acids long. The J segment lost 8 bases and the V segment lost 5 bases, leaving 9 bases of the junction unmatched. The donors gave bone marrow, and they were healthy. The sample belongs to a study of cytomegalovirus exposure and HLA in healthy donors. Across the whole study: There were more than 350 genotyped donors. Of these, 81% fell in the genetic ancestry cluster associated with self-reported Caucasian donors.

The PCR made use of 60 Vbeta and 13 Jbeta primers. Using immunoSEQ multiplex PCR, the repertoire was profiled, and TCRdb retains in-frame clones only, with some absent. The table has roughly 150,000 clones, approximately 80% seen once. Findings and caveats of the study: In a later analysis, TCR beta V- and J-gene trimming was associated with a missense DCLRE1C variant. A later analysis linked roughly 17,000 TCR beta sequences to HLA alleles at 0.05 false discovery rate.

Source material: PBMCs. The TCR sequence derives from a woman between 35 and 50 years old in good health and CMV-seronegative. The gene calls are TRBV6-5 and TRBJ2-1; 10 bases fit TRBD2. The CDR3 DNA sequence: TGTGCCAGCAGTAGAAAAAGCGGGGGGGCCCATGAGCAGTTCTTC. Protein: CASSRKSGGAHEQFF.